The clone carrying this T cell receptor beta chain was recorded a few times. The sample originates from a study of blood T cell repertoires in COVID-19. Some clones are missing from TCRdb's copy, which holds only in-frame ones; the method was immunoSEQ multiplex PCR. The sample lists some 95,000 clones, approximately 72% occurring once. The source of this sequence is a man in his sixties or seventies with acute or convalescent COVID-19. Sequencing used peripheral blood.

CDR3 sequence (DNA): TGTGCCAGCAGCCTAGTGGACAGCAACTACGAGCAGTACTTC. Protein sequence: CASSLVDSNYEQYF. The chain joins TRBV28 to TRBJ2-7, with D perhaps matching TRBD1 (6 bases). The V end was cut by 6 bases, the J end by 3 bases, with 15 bases between. CDR1 is MDHEN, CDR2 SYDVKM, per germline. This CDR3 spans 14 amino acids. Full variable domain (remainder filled in from reference TRBV28 and TRBJ2-7): DVKVTQSSRYLVKRTGEKVFLECVQDMDHENMFWYRQDPGLGLRLIYFSYDVKMKEKGDIPEGYSVSREKKERFSLILESASTNQTSMYLCASSLVDSNYEQYFGPGTRLTVT.